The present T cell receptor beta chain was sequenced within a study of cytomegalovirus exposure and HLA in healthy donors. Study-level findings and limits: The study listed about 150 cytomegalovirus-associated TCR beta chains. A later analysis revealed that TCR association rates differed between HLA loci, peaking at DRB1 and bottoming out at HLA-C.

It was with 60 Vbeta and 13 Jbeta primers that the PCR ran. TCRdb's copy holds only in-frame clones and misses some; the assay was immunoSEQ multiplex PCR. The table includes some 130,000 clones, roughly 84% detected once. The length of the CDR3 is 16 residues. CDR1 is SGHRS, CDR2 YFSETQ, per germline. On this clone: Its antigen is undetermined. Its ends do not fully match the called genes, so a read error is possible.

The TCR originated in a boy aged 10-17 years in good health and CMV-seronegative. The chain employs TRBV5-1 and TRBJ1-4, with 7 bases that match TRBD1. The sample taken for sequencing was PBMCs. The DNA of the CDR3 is TGCGCCAGCAGCTTTGGGGGCAGGGGGAATAATGAAACACTGTTTTTT. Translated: CASSFGGRGNNETLFF.